Listed here is a single T cell receptor (beta chain). Patients' urothelial carcinoma was locally advanced or metastatic. The record originates from a study of PD-L1 blockade in urothelial cancer. Study-wide background: Blood analysis took place 3 weeks (second dose) and 6 weeks after treatment start.

Sequencing used immunoSEQ multiplex PCR; TCRdb keeps in-frame clones, though not all of them. The sample shows about 71,000 clones, about 89% of them seen only once. The specimen comprised PBMCs, sampled around atezolizumab (anti-PD-L1) treatment. The origin of this receptor is a man between 60 and 75 years old with urothelial cancer.

This CDR3 is CASKRGSTDTQYF. CDR3 sequence (DNA): TGTGCCAGCAAGCGGGGGAGCACAGATACGCAGTATTTT. This sequence joins TRBV14 and TRBJ2-3; 8 bases align to TRBD2. The CDR3 length is 13 residues. Germline-derived CDR1 and CDR2 are SGHDN and FVKESK. V shed 7 bases, J shed 0 bases, and the junction held 0 bases outside the gene matches. The full variable domain, its missing parts supplied by reference TRBV14 and TRBJ2-3, is EAGVTQFPSHSVIEKGQTVTLRCDPISGHDNLYWYRRVMGKEIKFLLHFVKESKQDESGMPNNRFLAERTGGTYSTLKVQPAELEDSGVYFCASKRGSTDTQYFGPGTRLTVL.